A single T cell receptor beta chain is shown here with its context. Its antigen remains unidentified. The data belong to a study of shared clonotypes between healthy human individuals. Method: immunoSEQ multiplex PCR; TCRdb's copy keeps in-frame clones and lacks some. The table includes over 850,000 clones, around three quarters detected once. Germline V gene data show CDR1 as GTSNPN and CDR2 as SVGIG (reference sequence). The CDR3 spans 13 residues. General study points: Larger estimated richness was generally recorded for naive subsets relative to memory subsets. Clonotypes shared by all four sorted-subset donors had higher generation probabilities than non-shared clonotypes.

The sample consisted of memory CD4+ T cells from PBMCs. The subset here: CD45RA-negative fraction. The sequence was obtained from a man younger than 35 in good health. Some clones in this sample may be carry-over from other donors' samples. This rearrangement joins TRBV30 to TRBJ2-6; weak D call: TRBD2 (7 bases). CDR3 in DNA: TGTGTCGGGGGGCGGTCTGGGGCCAACGTCCTGACTTTC. The encoded protein is CVGGRSGANVLTF.